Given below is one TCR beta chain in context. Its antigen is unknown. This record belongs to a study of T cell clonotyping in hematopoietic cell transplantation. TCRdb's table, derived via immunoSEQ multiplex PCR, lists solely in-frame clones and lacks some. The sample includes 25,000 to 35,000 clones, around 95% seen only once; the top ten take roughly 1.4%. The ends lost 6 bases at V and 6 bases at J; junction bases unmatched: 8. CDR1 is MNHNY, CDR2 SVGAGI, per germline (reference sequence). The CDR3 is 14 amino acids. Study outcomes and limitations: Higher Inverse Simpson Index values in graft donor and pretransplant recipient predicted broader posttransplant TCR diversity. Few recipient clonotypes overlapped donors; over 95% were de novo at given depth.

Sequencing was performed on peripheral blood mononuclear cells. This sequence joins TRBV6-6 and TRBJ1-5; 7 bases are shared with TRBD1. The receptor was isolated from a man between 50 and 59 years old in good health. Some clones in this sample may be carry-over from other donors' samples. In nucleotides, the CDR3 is TGTGCCAGCAGCCCTACCGACAGGGTTCAGCCCCAGCATTTT. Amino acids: CASSPTDRVQPQHF.